Shown below are 2 T cell receptor beta chains from a single sample sequenced in a study of cytomegalovirus exposure and HLA in healthy donors. Researchers ran the PCR with 60 Vbeta and 13 Jbeta primers. The protocol was immunoSEQ multiplex PCR, while the TCRdb copy is restricted to in-frame clones and leaves out a portion. The repertoire consists of about 180,000 clones, with around three quarters occurring once and the leading ten covering 1.5% to 2%. Sequencing used PBMCs. Receptors originate from a woman under 40 in good health and CMV-seronegative.

The J gene is TRBJ1-6, the V gene TRBV6-4; no reliable D call. Trimming left V 0 bases short and J 4 bases short, with 7 bases between. Germline V lookup: CDR1 MRHNA, CDR2 SNTAGT. There are 15 residues in the CDR3. CDR3 sequence (DNA): TGTGCCAGCAGTGACTCGAGCACTTATAATTCACCCCTCCACTTT. Amino acid sequence: CASSDSSTYNSPLHF.

The genes are TRBV7-9 and TRBJ2-3; TRBD2 matches 9 bases. Germline V gene sequence: CDR1 SEHNR, CDR2 FQNEAQ (reference sequence). The CDR3 is made up of 17 amino acids. The V gene end was trimmed by 3 bases and the J gene end by 2 bases; junction bases not matched to a gene: 9. As DNA, the CDR3 is TGTGCCAGCAGCTTGGTTGGCGGGGGGGTTTACACAGATACGCAGTATTTT. It codes for CASSLVGGGVYTDTQYF.